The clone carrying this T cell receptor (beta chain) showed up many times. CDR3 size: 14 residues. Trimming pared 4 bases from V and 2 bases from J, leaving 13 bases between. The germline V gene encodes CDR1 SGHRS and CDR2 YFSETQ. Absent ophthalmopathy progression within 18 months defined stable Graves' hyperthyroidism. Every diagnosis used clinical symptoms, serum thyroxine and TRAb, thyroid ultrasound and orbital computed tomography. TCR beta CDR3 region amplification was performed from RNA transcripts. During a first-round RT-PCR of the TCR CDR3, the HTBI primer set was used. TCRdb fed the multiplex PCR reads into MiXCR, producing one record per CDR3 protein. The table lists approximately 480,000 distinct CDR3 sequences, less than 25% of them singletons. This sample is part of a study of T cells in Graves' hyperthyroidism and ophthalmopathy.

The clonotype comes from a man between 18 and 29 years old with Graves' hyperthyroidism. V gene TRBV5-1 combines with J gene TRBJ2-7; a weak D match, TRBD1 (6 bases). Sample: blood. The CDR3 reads CASSPTTGTYEQYF. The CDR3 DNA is TGCGCCAGCAGCCCAACGACAGGTACCTACGAGCAGTACTTC.